This T cell receptor (beta chain) emerged from a study of control samples from healthy donors and cancer patients (TCRdb year 2020). Its CDR3 holds 15 amino acids, cysteine through phenylalanine. Of the read, only the CDR3 DNA is kept; its 45 bases are in frame from base 1. V is cut by 4 bases and J by 5 bases, and the space between the germline ends is 17 bases. Reading the germline V gene gives CDR1 SGHTA and CDR2 FQGNSA. This clone was picked up one time. Its antigen is currently not known. Base qualities were left out, and no much larger clone turns up one base away. Preparation of the library involved the immunoSEQ multiplex PCR assay. TCRdb retrieved this table from immuneACCESS and kept in-frame rearrangements only. Not all clones are present; in checked studies, unresolved V genes account for under half, and no reason is known for the remainder. For this sample there are tens of thousands of clones; approximately 91% appear just once. In total, the top ten clones hold approximately 9.8% of the sample.

The sequence was obtained from a woman aged 50 to 65 with colorectal cancer. Here the chain combines TRBV7-2 and TRBJ1-2; a weak D assignment points to TRBD1 (6 bases agree). Sequencing was performed on PBMCs. The CDR3 reads CASSSTKGGGYGYTF. The nucleotides read TGTGCCAGCAGCTCCACGAAGGGGGGCGGGTATGGCTACACCTTC.